These T cell receptor beta chains were read from a single sample in a study of molecular identifiers for immune sequencing clone quantification. TCRdb called the PCR reads again in MiXCR, with one record for every CDR3 protein. This table has around 480,000 distinct CDR3 sequences, about 25% appearing once. Sequenced material: naive CD8+ T cells from blood, with Jurkat cell RNA spiked in. These receptors came from a human donor in good health. Some libraries in this study had Jurkat cell RNA spiked in. The CDR3 runs from the conserved cysteine through the conserved F or W. A D gene is named only where the DNA matches it firmly. Rows give clone size only sometimes, using once, few, many, or a class for an expanded clone.

J gene,clone size,D gene,V gene,CDR3 DNA,CDR3 protein
TRBJ2-5,NA,NA,TRBV19,TGTGCCAGTAGTACTATAGAGGCTGCTGAGACCCAGTACTTC,CASSTIEAAETQYF
TRBJ2-4,NA,NA,TRBV6-2/TRBV6-3,TGTGCCAGCAGCACCGGGTCTATGAGCATTCAGTACTTC,CASSTGSMSIQYF
TRBJ2-7,NA,NA,TRBV5-1,TGCGCCAGCAGCTTGTGTTACGGGATCTACGAGCAGTACTTC,CASSLCYGIYEQYF
TRBJ1-2,few,NA,TRBV9,TGTGCCAGCAGCGTGGACAGCCCTTACTATGGCTACACCTTC,CASSVDSPYYGYTF
TRBJ2-7,NA,NA,TRBV4-1,TGCGCCAGCAGCCAACGCACGTCGGCCTCCTACGAGCAGTACTTC,CASSQRTSASYEQYF
TRBJ2-7,NA,NA,TRBV19,TGTGCCAGTAGTACCTTAGTGGAGGGACCTAAATACGAGCAGTACTTC,CASSTLVEGPKYEQYF
TRBJ1-2,few,TRBD1,TRBV5-1,TGCGCCAGCAGCCTGGACAGGGGACTTACTGATGGCTACACCTTC,CASSLDRGLTDGYTF
TRBJ1-1,NA,NA,TRBV28,TGTGCCAGCAGTTTTTGGGTCAGGGAAGATCGTGTCGGCACTGAAGCTTTCTTT,CASSFWVREDRVGTEAFF
TRBJ1-3,few,NA,TRBV11-2,TGTGCCAGCACCGGAACAGGGTTTGGAAACACCATATATTTT,CASTGTGFGNTIYF
TRBJ2-1,few,NA,TRBV4-1,TGCGCCAGCAGAGAACAGGGAGCCATCATAGATGAGCAGTTCTTC,CASREQGAIIDEQFF
TRBJ1-1,many,NA,TRBV5-6,TGTGCCAGCAGCTTCTCGTTAGGGGATCCGAACACTGAAGCTTTCTTT,CASSFSLGDPNTEAFF
TRBJ2-2,NA,NA,TRBV11-2,TGTGCCAGCAGCTTAGTTCACGGGGAGCTGTTTTTT,CASSLVHGELFF
TRBJ1-6,NA,NA,TRBV19,TGTGCCAGCAAGTGGGGACATTCGGGTTCACCCCTCCACTTT,CASKWGHSGSPLHF
TRBJ2-6,many,TRBD1,TRBV6-5,TGTGCCAGCAGTGACTATGGGACAGGGATTTACTCTGGGGCCAACGTCCTGACTTTC,CASSDYGTGIYSGANVLTF
TRBJ1-2,NA,TRBD1,TRBV12-3/TRBV12-4,TGTGCCAGCAGCCAATCTGGACAGGGCCGGGACTATGGCTACACCTTC,CASSQSGQGRDYGYTF
TRBJ2-3,many,NA,TRBV28,TGTGCCAGCAGTACAGCACTCACGGGACAAGACACAGATACGCAGTATTTT,CASSTALTGQDTDTQYF
TRBJ2-1,few,TRBD2,TRBV19,TGTGCCAGTAGTCCTAGCGGGCCCGTGGGGAATGAGCAGTTCTTC,CASSPSGPVGNEQFF
TRBJ2-3,NA,NA,TRBV12-3/TRBV12-4,TGTGCCAGCAGCCCAAGGCGGTATCTCACAGATACGCAGTATTTT,CASSPRRYLTDTQYF
TRBJ2-7,NA,NA,TRBV30,TGTGCCTGGAGGGACTTGTCCTCTTTCTACGAGCAGTACTTC,CAWRDLSSFYEQYF
TRBJ2-3,NA,NA,TRBV27,TGTGCCAGCAATCCCTCAACCGTCACAGATACGCAGTATTTT,CASNPSTVTDTQYF
TRBJ1-4,few,TRBD1,TRBV7-6,TGTGCCAGCAGCTTAGTCGGGACAGGTGAAAAACTGTTTTTT,CASSLVGTGEKLFF
TRBJ1-2,NA,NA,TRBV9,TGTGCCAGCAGCCCTGAGTCCTCCTCACAGGGTAGTTTC,CASSPESSSQGSF
TRBJ2-7,NA,TRBD2,TRBV20-1,TGCAGTGCTAGCGAGACTAGCGGGACTTACTACGAGCAGTACTTC,CSASETSGTYYEQYF
TRBJ1-1,many,NA,TRBV9,TGTGCCAGCAGCGTATTGGGGGGCACTGAAGCTTTCTTT,CASSVLGGTEAFF
TRBJ1-4,NA,NA,TRBV7-9,TGTGCCAGCAGCTCCCCCGCGGTTTCAGCGGGGGGGAAGGAAAAACTGTTTTTT,CASSSPAVSAGGKEKLFF
TRBJ1-5,NA,NA,TRBV6-2/TRBV6-3,TGTGCCAGCACCTGGCGCCGGGACTTGGGGAGCAATCAGCCCCAGCATTTT,CASTWRRDLGSNQPQHF
TRBJ2-7,NA,TRBD2,TRBV4-3,TGCGCCAGCAGCCGTCTAGCGGGAGATTACGAGCAGTACTTC,CASSRLAGDYEQYF
TRBJ2-7,many,NA,TRBV6-2/TRBV6-3,TGTGCCAGCAGTCAGCTAACCTCACAGGGTTACGAGCAGTACTTC,CASSQLTSQGYEQYF
TRBJ2-2,few,NA,TRBV7-2,TGTGCCAGCAGCTTTTCCATTAGGACAGCGAACACCGGGGAGCTGTTTTTT,CASSFSIRTANTGELFF
TRBJ2-7,many,TRBD1,TRBV20-1,TGCAGTGCTAGAGGAACCGGGACAGGGCCCTACGAGCAGTACTTC,CSARGTGTGPYEQYF
TRBJ2-5,few,TRBD2,TRBV4-3,TGCGCCAGCAGCCAGGGGACTAGCCTCCAAGAGACCCAGTACTTC,CASSQGTSLQETQYF
TRBJ1-1,few,NA,TRBV11-2,TGTGCCAGCAGCTCGGCTCCCAGGGATATGAGCACTGAAGCTTTCTTT,CASSSAPRDMSTEAFF
TRBJ1-2,once,NA,TRBV7-9,TGTGCCAGCAGCTTAGCACAGAACTATGGCTACGCCTTC,CASSLAQNYGYAF
TRBJ2-1,NA,NA,TRBV7-9,TGTGCCAGCAGCTCAACTTATAATTCAAATGAGCAGTTCTTC,CASSSTYNSNEQFF